A selection of T cell receptor beta chains follows, all from one sample in a study of shared clonotypes between healthy human individuals. This table comes from immunoSEQ multiplex PCR, and its TCRdb copy is limited to in-frame clones, with some not included. Of roughly 1,500,000 clones listed, nearly 99% are singletons. Input material: naive CD4+ T cells sorted from blood. The receptors come from a man aged 25 to 45 in good health. The conserved cysteine and the conserved F or W are not part of the CDR3 here. The order of the fields is V gene, J gene, CDR3 protein.

V gene: TRBV9
J gene: TRBJ2-2
CDR3 protein: ASSVGVARVGAGTGELF

V gene: TRBV5-4
J gene: TRBJ2-3
CDR3 protein: ASSFPAGNTQY

V gene: TRBV28
J gene: TRBJ2-7
CDR3 protein: ASRTGAALSYEQY

V gene: TRBV28
J gene: TRBJ2-7
CDR3 protein: ASSYPGQTYEQY

V gene: TRBV7-8
J gene: TRBJ2-1
CDR3 protein: ASRPGVGTGNNEQF

V gene: TRBV5-1
J gene: TRBJ1-5
CDR3 protein: ASSLGTGVSGNQPQH

V gene: TRBV18
J gene: TRBJ1-1
CDR3 protein: ASSPGGRVTEAF

V gene: TRBV18
J gene: TRBJ1-1
CDR3 protein: ASRLPAHDAF

V gene: TRBV7-3
J gene: TRBJ1-5
CDR3 protein: ASSLTTNQPQH

V gene: TRBV30
J gene: TRBJ2-5
CDR3 protein: AWSVLAGGETQY

V gene: TRBV28
J gene: TRBJ1-1
CDR3 protein: ASRGGVEAF

V gene: TRBV19
J gene: TRBJ1-3
CDR3 protein: ASRVRESGTGPYSGNTIY

V gene: TRBV9
J gene: TRBJ2-2
CDR3 protein: ASSVDIKRENTGELF

V gene: TRBV11-3
J gene: TRBJ2-1
CDR3 protein: ASSLVQGPYNEQF

V gene: TRBV9
J gene: TRBJ2-3
CDR3 protein: ASSYRQGDTQY

V gene: TRBV6-6
J gene: TRBJ2-1
CDR3 protein: ASSTGPNEQF

V gene: TRBV2
J gene: TRBJ1-5
CDR3 protein: ASTKDSLGNQPQH

V gene: TRBV6-5
J gene: TRBJ1-2
CDR3 protein: ASSHRSDGYT

V gene: TRBV7-9
J gene: TRBJ2-1
CDR3 protein: ASGGTSSEQF

V gene: TRBV29-1
J gene: TRBJ2-1
CDR3 protein: SVGNSRANEQF

V gene: TRBV5-6
J gene: TRBJ2-2
CDR3 protein: ASSLALRTGELF

V gene: TRBV28
J gene: TRBJ1-2
CDR3 protein: ASKNVVYGYT

V gene: TRBV2
J gene: TRBJ1-1
CDR3 protein: ASREQGMAF

V gene: TRBV2
J gene: TRBJ2-3
CDR3 protein: ASRGTSGSGTDTQY

V gene: TRBV28
J gene: TRBJ2-3
CDR3 protein: ASRSSGGDTQY

V gene: TRBV5-6
J gene: TRBJ2-5
CDR3 protein: ASSLAEAGLETQY

V gene: TRBV5-4
J gene: TRBJ1-1
CDR3 protein: ASNPIPRDRGLGTEAF

V gene: TRBV5-4
J gene: TRBJ2-7
CDR3 protein: ASSLVTGNSYEQY

V gene: TRBV14
J gene: TRBJ2-7
CDR3 protein: ASSQVDGARGEQY

V gene: TRBV7-9
J gene: TRBJ2-3
CDR3 protein: ASTGLSGPEAQY

V gene: TRBV5-1
J gene: TRBJ1-5
CDR3 protein: ASSQTGFDQPQH

V gene: TRBV14
J gene: TRBJ2-1
CDR3 protein: ASSKGASNEQF

V gene: TRBV6-1
J gene: TRBJ2-7
CDR3 protein: ASSERVLGEQY

V gene: TRBV2
J gene: TRBJ2-7
CDR3 protein: ASREGQVAFAYEQY

V gene: TRBV5-1
J gene: TRBJ2-7
CDR3 protein: ASSLSPGTSSGEQY

V gene: TRBV6-5
J gene: TRBJ2-7
CDR3 protein: ASKPDRVGEQY

V gene: TRBV7-2
J gene: TRBJ1-2
CDR3 protein: ASSQGGFEYGYT

V gene: TRBV5-6
J gene: TRBJ2-1
CDR3 protein: ASSSGRDRGATNEQF

V gene: TRBV28
J gene: TRBJ1-2
CDR3 protein: ASSFFSEYGQGPRGYT

V gene: TRBV7-2
J gene: TRBJ2-1
CDR3 protein: ASSSEVSSYNEQF

V gene: TRBV20-1
J gene: TRBJ1-1
CDR3 protein: SATPYTEAF

V gene: TRBV25-1
J gene: TRBJ2-1
CDR3 protein: ASSLGGTHYNEQF

V gene: TRBV12-5
J gene: TRBJ2-3
CDR3 protein: ASDSPNKAPLDTQY